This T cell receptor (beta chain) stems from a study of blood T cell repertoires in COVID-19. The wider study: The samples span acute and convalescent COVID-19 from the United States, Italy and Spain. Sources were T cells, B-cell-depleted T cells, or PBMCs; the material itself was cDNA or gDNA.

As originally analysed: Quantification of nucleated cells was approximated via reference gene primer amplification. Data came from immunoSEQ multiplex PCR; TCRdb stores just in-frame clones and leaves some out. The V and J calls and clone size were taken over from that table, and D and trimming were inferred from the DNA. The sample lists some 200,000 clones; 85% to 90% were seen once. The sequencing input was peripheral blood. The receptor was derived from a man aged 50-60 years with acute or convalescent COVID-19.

The CDR3 region has the DNA TGTGCCAGCAGCCCTCGACCACAGGGATACTATGGCTACACCTTC. This codes for CASSPRPQGYYGYTF. The J gene is TRBJ1-2, the V gene TRBV11-2, with a weak D call TRBD1 (6 bases). Looked up from germline, CDR1 is SGHAT and CDR2 is FQNNGV. V shed 5 bases and J shed 3 bases, with 16 bases lying between them. The CDR3 extends over 15 amino acids.